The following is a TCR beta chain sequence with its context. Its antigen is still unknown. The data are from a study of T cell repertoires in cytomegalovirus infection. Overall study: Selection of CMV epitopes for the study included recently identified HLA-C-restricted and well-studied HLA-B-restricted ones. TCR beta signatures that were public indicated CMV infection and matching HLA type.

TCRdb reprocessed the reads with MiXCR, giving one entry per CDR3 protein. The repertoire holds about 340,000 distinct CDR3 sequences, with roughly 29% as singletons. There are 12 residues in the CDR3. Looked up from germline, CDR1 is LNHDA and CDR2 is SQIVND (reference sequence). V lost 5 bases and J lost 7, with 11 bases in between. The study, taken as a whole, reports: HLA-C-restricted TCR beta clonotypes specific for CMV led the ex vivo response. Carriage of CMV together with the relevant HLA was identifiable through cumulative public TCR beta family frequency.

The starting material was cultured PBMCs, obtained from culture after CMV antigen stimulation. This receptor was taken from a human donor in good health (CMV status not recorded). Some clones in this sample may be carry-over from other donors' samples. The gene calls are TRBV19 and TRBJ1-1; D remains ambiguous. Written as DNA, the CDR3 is TGTGCCAGTAGTCCCCAGGACCGTGAAGCTTTCTTT. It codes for CASSPQDREAFF.